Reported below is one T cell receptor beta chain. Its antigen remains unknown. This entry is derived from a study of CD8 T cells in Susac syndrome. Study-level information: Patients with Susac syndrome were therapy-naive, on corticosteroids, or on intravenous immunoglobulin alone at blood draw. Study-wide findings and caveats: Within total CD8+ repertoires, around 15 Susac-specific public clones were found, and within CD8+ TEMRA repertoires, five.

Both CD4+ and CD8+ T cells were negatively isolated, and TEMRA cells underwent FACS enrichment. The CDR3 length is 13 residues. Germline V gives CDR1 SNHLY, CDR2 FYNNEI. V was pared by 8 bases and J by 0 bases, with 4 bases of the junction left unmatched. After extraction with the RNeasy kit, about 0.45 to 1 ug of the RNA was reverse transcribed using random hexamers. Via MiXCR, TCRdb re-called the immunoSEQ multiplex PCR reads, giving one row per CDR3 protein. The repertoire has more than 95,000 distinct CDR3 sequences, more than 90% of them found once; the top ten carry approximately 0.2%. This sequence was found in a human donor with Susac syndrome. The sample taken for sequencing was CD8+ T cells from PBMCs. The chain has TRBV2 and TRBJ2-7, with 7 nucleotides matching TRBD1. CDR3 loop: CASGTESSYEQYF. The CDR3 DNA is TGTGCCAGCGGGACAGAGAGCTCCTACGAGCAGTACTTC.